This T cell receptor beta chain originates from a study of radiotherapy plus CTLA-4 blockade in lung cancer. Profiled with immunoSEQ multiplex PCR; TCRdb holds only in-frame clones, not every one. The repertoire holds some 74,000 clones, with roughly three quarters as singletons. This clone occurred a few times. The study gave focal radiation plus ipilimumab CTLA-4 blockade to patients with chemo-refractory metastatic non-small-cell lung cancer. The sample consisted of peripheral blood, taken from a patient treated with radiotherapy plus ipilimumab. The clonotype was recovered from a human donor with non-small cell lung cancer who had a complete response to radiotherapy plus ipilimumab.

This chain's CDR3 is CASSALTSGRAEGTDTQYF. As DNA, the CDR3 is TGTGCCAGCAGCGCCCTGACTAGCGGGAGGGCCGAGGGCACAGATACGCAGTATTTT. J is TRBJ2-3 and V is TRBV9, with 14 bases identical to TRBD2. J gave up 1 base and V 3 bases, and 10 bases lay outside the gene matches. The CDR3 runs to 19 residues. Germline CDR1 SGDLS, CDR2 YYNGEE.